This entry lists 12 T cell receptor beta chains sequenced from one sample in a study of beta chain features in type 1 diabetes. The whole isolated RNA underwent reverse transcription, so sequencing captured expressed TCRB transcripts. The data were produced by immunoSEQ multiplex PCR, yet TCRdb's version contains in-frame clones alone and is incomplete. The sample has fewer than 900,000 clones, 15% to 20% seen once. The sequenced material came from naive CD4+ T cells from blood. The receptors stem from a woman aged 18-29 years in good health.

The chain is built from TRBV7-2 and TRBJ2-1; 7 nucleotides align to TRBD2. J was trimmed by 5 bases and V by 4 bases; bases with no gene match: 5. Looked up from germline, CDR1 is SGHTA and CDR2 is FQGNSA. CDR3 length: 14 residues. The CDR3 loop is CASSSQRGNNEQFF. The CDR3, as DNA: TGTGCCAGCAGCTCCCAGCGGGGTAACAATGAGCAGTTCTTC.

V usage is TRBV19 and J usage is TRBJ1-4; D remains ambiguous. Germline values: CDR1 LNHDA, CDR2 SQIVND (reference sequence). Between the trimmed V and J ends, which lost 6 bases and 9 bases, there was a span of 11 bases. The CDR3 totals 12 residues. This CDR3 reads CASSAPGKKLFF. In DNA, the CDR3 is TGTGCCAGTAGCGCCCCGGGGAAAAAACTGTTTTTT.

The V gene is TRBV12-5, the J gene TRBJ2-1; 11 nucleotides align to TRBD2. This CDR3 has 19 amino acids. The V gene end was trimmed by 0 bases and the J gene end by 6 bases; junction bases not matched to a gene: 13. The germline gives CDR1 LGHNT, CDR2 FRNRAP. CDR3 bases: TGTGCTAGTGGTTTGGTAGCGGCTAGCGGGAGGAAAGGGTCCAATGAGCAGTTCTTC. Its translation: CASGLVAASGRKGSNEQFF.

This clone was picked up a small number of times. This chain joins TRBV7-6 and TRBJ2-5; 8 positions agree with TRBD1. CDR3 length: 17 amino acids. Germline CDR1 reads SGHVS; CDR2 reads FNYEAQ. Trimming at V came to 1 base and at J to 4 bases, leaving 11 bases not matched to a gene. The CDR3 spells CASSLERGRGRLETQYF. The CDR3 DNA sequence: TGTGCCAGCAGCTTAGAAAGGGGCAGGGGGCGCCTAGAGACCCAGTACTTC.

This clone was counted a few times. The chain combines TRBV28 with TRBJ2-1; D gene unclear. V was trimmed by 4 bases and J by 1 base, leaving 14 bases between them. The germline CDR1 and CDR2 sequences are MDHEN and SYDVKM. This CDR3 contains 16 residues. This CDR3 reads CASSWPAPQSYNEQFF. DNA of the CDR3: TGTGCCAGCAGTTGGCCGGCCCCTCAATCCTACAATGAGCAGTTCTTC.

This clone was picked up a small number of times. The genes are TRBV2 and TRBJ2-7; D remains ambiguous. Trimming left V 7 bases short and J 7 bases short, with 14 bases between. The CDR3 length is 12 residues. Germline CDR1 and CDR2: SNHLY and FYNNEI. CDR3 region: CASTADEAEQYF. DNA for the CDR3: TGTGCCAGCACCGCCGACGAGGCTGAGCAGTACTTC.

The chain carries TRBV5-1 and TRBJ1-4; TRBD1 matches 9 bases. Trimming removed 4 bases from V and 8 bases from J; junction bases left unmatched: 6. Germline lookup yields CDR1 SGHRS and CDR2 YFSETQ. CDR3 length: 14 amino acids. For the CDR3, the DNA is TGCGCCAGCAGCGAGGGACAGGGACGCGAAAAACTGTTTTTT. Its translation: CASSEGQGREKLFF.

In this sample, this clone turned up a few times. V is TRBV7-2 and J is TRBJ2-7; TRBD2 aligns across 7 bases. Germline trimming cut 6 bases from V and 3 bases from J; bases unmatched to any gene: 8. The CDR3 sequence is 14 residues long. Looked up from germline, CDR1 is SGHTA and CDR2 is FQGNSA. The CDR3 protein is CASSPERESYEQYF. DNA of the CDR3: TGTGCCAGCAGTCCCGAGCGGGAAAGCTACGAGCAGTACTTC.

This clone was picked up a small number of times. Other DNA variants within this sample encode the same CDR3. The chain joins TRBV4-3 to TRBJ2-6; D ambiguous. Looked up from germline, CDR1 is LGHNA and CDR2 is YSLEER. V lost 1 base to trimming and J lost 0 bases, with 4 bases between them. CDR3 size: 15 residues. The CDR3 DNA follows: TGCGCCAGCAGCCAAGGGGTCTCTGGGGCCAACGTCCTGACTTTC. This gives the protein CASSQGVSGANVLTF.

The chain links TRBV7-9 to TRBJ1-1; the D is unclear. Trimming removed 3 bases from V and 3 bases from J, with 11 bases in between. Germline CDR1 is SEHNR and CDR2 is FQNEAQ (reference sequence). This CDR3 has 14 residues. The CDR3 bases are TGTGCCAGCAGCTTGGGTGACCCTTACACTGAAGCTTTCTTT. Protein product: CASSLGDPYTEAFF.

The chain has TRBV7-2 and TRBJ2-5, with a weak D call TRBD2 (6 bases). This CDR3 comprises 15 residues. Trimming took off 7 bases at V and 5 bases at J, with 20 bases between the two ends. The germline gives CDR1 SGHTA, CDR2 FQGNSA. The CDR3, as DNA: TGTGCCAGCATCCTAGGGGAGGCCTTTGTGGAGACCCAGTACTTC. It specifies CASILGEAFVETQYF.

With respect to this clone: The same CDR3 also results from other DNA sequences found in this sample. The J gene is TRBJ2-5, the V gene TRBV5-4; maybe TRBD1 (6 bases). Germline values: CDR1 SGHNT, CDR2 YYREEE (reference sequence). V lost 4 bases to trimming and J lost 1 base, with 11 bases between them. This CDR3 is 14 amino acids long. CDR3: CASSTGQSQETQYF. The CDR3 DNA sequence: TGTGCCAGCAGCACCGGACAGTCCCAAGAGACCCAGTACTTC.